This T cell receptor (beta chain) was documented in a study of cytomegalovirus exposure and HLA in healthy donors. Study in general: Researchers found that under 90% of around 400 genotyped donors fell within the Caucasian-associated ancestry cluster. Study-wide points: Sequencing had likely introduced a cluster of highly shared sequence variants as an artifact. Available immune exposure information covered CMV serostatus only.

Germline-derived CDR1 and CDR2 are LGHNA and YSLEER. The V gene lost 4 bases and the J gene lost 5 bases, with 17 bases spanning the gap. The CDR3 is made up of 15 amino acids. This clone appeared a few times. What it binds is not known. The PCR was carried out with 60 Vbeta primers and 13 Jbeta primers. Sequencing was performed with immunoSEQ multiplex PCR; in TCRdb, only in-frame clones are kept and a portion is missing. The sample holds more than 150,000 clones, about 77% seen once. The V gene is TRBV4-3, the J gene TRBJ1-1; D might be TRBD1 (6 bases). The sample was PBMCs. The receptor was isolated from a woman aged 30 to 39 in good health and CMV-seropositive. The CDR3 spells CASSRSGERGTEAFF. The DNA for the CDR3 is TGCGCCAGCAGCCGATCCGGGGAGAGGGGGACTGAAGCTTTCTTT.